This TCR beta chain was recorded in a study of T cell changes during pregnancy in multiple sclerosis. The germline gives CDR1 SGDLS, CDR2 YYNGEE. This CDR3 region has 16 residues. V gave up 0 bases and J gave up 0 bases; unmatched junction bases: 4. This table comes from immunoSEQ multiplex PCR, and its TCRdb copy is limited to in-frame clones, with some not included. The sample holds roughly 100,000 clones, 91% seen once. The sample was peripheral blood, taken after pregnancy. This sequence originates from a female donor with multiple sclerosis, enrolled in a pregnancy study. The chain employs TRBV9 and TRBJ2-3; 7 bases line up with TRBD1. The DNA of the CDR3 is TGTGCCAGCAGCGTAGGAGGGGGCGAAAGCACAGATACGCAGTATTTT. This translates into CASSVGGGESTDTQYF.